This TCR beta chain came from a study of CD8 T cells in ankylosing spondylitis (dated by TCRdb to 2015 to 2018). As for the study more broadly: The study set out to find disease-linked TCR variants by profiling T cell receptor beta repertoires in ankylosing spondylitis patients and healthy donors. Peripheral blood samples were taken, and synovial fluid was additionally collected from ankylosing spondylitis patients. The full study cohort comprised 20 to 30 ankylosing spondylitis patients and some 100 healthy donors. Findings and caveats that apply to the study as a whole: A TCR beta motif made up of eight or nine highly homologous amino acid variants appeared to be characteristic of blood from ankylosing spondylitis patients. Significant enrichment of the disease-linked clones was reported in matched synovial fluid samples from ankylosing spondylitis patients. The disease-linked clones had a CD8+ phenotype and were found at relatively low frequencies in peripheral blood. Some motif variants were previously reported in synovial fluid and blood of reactive arthritis patients, suggesting common disease-initiation mechanisms.

This clonotype has more than one count but fewer than ten. Its antigen is unknown. Per-base qualities were not stored, and no clone one base away is much larger. The listed sequencing device is Illumina HiSeq 2500. Quantitative 5'-RACE with molecular barcodes was the method used to prepare the TCR beta libraries. On the study's bioinformatics: To identify disease-linked TCR variants, a new computational method was used, one built on a probabilistic model of VDJ rearrangement. TCRdb took the public reads, trimmed them with fastp at Q25, ran MiXCR for clone calling and kept in-frame beta chains. CDR3 protein sequences are deduplicated, and each keeps its most common genes and DNA. TCRdb's processing, not the authors' own work, is the source of the V and J calls. This sample lists nearly 250,000 distinct CDR3 sequences; roughly 32% were detected once. Jointly, the top ten make up roughly 4% of the sample.

Sequencing input: blood, either unsorted or a sorted T cell fraction (not recorded which). The sequence derives from a male donor with ankylosing spondylitis or in good health (not recorded which).

The CDR3 reads CATSSLKGSPPDTQYF. The DNA is TGTGCCACCAGCAGCCTTAAGGGGTCCCCCCCAGATACGCAGTATTTT. The rearrangement joined TRBV15 to TRBJ2-3, and perhaps TRBD1 as D gene, on 5 matching bases. From the cysteine through the phenylalanine, the CDR3 covers 16 amino acids. Only the CDR3 DNA stays, 48 bases, in frame from base 1. The germline V gene encodes CDR1 LNHNV and CDR2 YYDKDF (reference sequence). V is pared back by 3 bases and J by 4 bases, with 17 bases lying between the germline termini.